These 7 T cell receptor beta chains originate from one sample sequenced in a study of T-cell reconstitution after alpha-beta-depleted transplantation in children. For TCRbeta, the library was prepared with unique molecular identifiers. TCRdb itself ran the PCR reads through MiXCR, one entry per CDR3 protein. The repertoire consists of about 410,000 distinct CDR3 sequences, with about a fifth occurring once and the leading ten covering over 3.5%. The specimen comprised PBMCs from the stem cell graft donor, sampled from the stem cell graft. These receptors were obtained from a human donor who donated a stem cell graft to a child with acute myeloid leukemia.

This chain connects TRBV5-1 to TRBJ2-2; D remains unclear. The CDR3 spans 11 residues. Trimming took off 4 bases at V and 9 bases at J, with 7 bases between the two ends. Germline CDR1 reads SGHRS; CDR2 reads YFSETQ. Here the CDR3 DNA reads TGCGCCAGCAGCCCGGAAAGGGAGCTGTTTTTT. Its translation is CASSPERELFF.

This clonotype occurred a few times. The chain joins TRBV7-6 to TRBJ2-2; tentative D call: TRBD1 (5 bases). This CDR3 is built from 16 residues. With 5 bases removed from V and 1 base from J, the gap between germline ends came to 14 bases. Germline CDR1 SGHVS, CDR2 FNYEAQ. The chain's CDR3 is CASSGITGKNTGELFF. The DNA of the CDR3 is TGTGCCAGCAGCGGAATTACAGGAAAGAACACCGGGGAGCTGTTTTTT.

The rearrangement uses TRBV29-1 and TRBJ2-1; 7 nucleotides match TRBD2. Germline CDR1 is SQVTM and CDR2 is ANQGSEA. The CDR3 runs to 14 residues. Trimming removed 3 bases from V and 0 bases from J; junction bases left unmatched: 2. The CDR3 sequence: CSVEGGSSYNEQFF. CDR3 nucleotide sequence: TGCAGCGTTGAGGGGGGGAGCTCCTACAATGAGCAGTTCTTC.

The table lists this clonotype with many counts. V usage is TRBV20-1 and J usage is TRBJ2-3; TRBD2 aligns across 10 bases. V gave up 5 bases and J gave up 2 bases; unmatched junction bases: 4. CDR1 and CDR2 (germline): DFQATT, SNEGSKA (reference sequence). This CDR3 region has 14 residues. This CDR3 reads CSASSGSVTDTQYF. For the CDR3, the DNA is TGCAGTGCTTCTAGCGGGAGTGTCACAGATACGCAGTATTTT.

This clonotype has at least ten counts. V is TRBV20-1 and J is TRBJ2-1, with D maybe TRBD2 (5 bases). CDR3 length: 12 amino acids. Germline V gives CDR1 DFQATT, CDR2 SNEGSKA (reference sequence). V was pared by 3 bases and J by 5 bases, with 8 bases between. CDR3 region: CSARVANNEQFF. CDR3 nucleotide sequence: TGCAGTGCTAGGGTAGCGAACAATGAGCAGTTCTTC.

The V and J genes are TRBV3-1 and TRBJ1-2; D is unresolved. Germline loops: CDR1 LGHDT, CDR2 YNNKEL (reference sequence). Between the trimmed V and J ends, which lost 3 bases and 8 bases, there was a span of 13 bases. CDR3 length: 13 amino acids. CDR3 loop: CASSHRTRTGYTF. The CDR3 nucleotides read TGTGCCAGCAGCCACAGAACTCGGACGGGCTACACCTTC.

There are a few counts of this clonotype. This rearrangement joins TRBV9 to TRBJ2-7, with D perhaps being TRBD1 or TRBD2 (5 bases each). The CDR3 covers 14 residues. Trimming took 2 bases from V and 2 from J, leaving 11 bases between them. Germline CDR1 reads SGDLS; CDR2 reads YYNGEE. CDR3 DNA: TGTGCCAGCAGCGTTGGGGGTACGACCTACGAGCAGTACTTC. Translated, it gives CASSVGGTTYEQYF.